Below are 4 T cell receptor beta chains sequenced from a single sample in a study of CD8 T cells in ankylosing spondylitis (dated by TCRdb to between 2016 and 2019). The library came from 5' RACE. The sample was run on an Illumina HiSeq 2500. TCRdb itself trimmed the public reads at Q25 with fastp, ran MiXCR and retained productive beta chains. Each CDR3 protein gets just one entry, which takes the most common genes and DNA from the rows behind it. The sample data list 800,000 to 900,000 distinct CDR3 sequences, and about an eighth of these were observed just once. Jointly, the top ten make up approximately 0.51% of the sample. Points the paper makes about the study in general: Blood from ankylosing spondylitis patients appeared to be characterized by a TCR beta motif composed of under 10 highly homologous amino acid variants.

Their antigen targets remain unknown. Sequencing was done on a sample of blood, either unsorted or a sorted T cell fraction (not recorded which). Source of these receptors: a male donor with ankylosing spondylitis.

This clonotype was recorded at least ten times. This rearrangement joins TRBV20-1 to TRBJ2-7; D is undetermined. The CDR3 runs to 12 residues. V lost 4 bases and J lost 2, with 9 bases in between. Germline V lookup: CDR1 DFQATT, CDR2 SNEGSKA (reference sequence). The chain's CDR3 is CSANRHTYEQYF. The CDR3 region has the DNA TGCAGTGCTAACCGACATACCTACGAGCAGTACTTC.

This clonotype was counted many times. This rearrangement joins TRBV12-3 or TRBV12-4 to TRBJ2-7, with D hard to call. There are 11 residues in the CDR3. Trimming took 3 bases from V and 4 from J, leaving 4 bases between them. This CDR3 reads CASSLWYEQYF. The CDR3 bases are TGTGCCAGCAGTTTGTGGTACGAGCAGTACTTC.

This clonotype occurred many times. The CDR3 bases are TGTGCCAGCAGTTTGGGGGACGAGCAGTACTTC. This encodes CASSLGDEQYF. The V call is TRBV7-2, the J call TRBJ2-7; TRBD1 or TRBD2 may be the D gene (5 bases each). The CDR3 is 11 amino acids. The germline CDR1 and CDR2 sequences are SGHTA and FQGNSA. Trimming removed 6 bases at V and 5 bases at J, with 8 bases between.

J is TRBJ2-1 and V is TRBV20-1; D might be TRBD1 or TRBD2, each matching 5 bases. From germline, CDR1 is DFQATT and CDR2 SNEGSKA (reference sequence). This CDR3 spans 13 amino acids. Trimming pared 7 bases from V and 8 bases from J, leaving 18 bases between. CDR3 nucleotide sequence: TGCAGTGGGGTGGGGACCCCGATAGATGAGCAGTTCTTC. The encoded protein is CSGVGTPIDEQFF.